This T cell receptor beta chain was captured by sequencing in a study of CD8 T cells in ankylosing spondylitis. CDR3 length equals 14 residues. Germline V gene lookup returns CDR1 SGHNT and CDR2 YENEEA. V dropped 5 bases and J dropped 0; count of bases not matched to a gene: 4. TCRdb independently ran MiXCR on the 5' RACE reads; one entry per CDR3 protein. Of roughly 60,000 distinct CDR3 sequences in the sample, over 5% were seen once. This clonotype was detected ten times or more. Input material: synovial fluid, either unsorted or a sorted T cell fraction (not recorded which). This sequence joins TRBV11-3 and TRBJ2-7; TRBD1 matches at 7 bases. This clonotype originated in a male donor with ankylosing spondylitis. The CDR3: CASSMGQNSYEQYF. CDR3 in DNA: TGTGCCAGCAGCATGGGACAGAACTCCTACGAGCAGTACTTC.